The 12 T cell receptor beta chains reported below all come from one sample, sequenced in a study of blood T cell repertoires in COVID-19. Assay: immunoSEQ multiplex PCR; the TCRdb copy retains only in-frame clones and omits some. The table records over 85,000 clones, around 90% of them present only once. Sequenced sample: peripheral blood. These receptors all come from a human donor in a cohort sampled during active COVID-19.

The V call is TRBV28, the J call TRBJ2-6, with D maybe TRBD1 (6 bases). The germline CDR1 and CDR2 sequences are MDHEN and SYDVKM. The CDR3 is 15 amino acids. The V end was cut by 6 bases, the J end by 0 bases, with 9 bases between. The CDR3 coding sequence is TGTGCCAGCAGACCAGGGGTCTCTGGGGCCAACGTCCTGACTTTC. Its protein is CASRPGVSGANVLTF.

The genes are TRBV2 and TRBJ1-5; TRBD1 agrees at 8 bases. From germline, CDR1 is SNHLY and CDR2 FYNNEI. The trim removed 2 bases at V and 5 bases at J, leaving 2 bases unmatched. The CDR3 is 14 residues long. In nucleotides, the CDR3 is TGTGCCAGCAGTGAACAGGGGGCGCATCAGCCCCAGCATTTT. Protein product: CASSEQGAHQPQHF.

This chain uses TRBV7-2 with TRBJ2-2; D is unresolved. The germline V gene has CDR1 SGHTA and CDR2 FQGNSA. Trimming stripped 0 bases from V and 7 bases from J, with 6 bases between. This CDR3 has 13 amino acids. For the CDR3, the DNA is TGTGCCAGCAGCTTAGCGCTAGGCGGGGAGCTGTTTTTT. Translation: CASSLALGGELFF. Based on the CDR3 plus reference TRBV7-2 and TRBJ2-2, the full variable domain is GAGVSQSPSNKVTEKGKDVELRCDPISGHTALYWYRQSLGQGLEFLIYFQGNSAPDKSGLPSDRFSAERTGGSVSTLTIQRTQQEDSAVYLCASSLALGGELFFGEGSRLTVL.

The V and J genes are TRBV9 and TRBJ1-2; D gene ambiguous. CDR3 length equals 14 residues. V lost 0 bases to trimming and J lost 6 bases, with 12 bases between them. In germline, CDR1 is SGDLS, CDR2 YYNGEE. The CDR3: CASSVGWGEDGYTF. In nucleotides, the CDR3 is TGTGCCAGCAGCGTAGGATGGGGAGAGGATGGCTACACCTTC.

The chain employs TRBV19 and TRBJ1-2, with 9 bases matching TRBD1. The CDR3 extends over 15 amino acids. V shed 4 bases, J shed 1 base, and the junction held 4 bases outside the gene matches. Germline V gene lookup returns CDR1 LNHDA and CDR2 SQIVND (reference sequence). CDR3 nucleotides: TGTGCCAGTAGTAGGGGACAGGGACTTAACTATGGCTACACCTTC. This sequence encodes CASSRGQGLNYGYTF.

This chain links TRBV6-5 with TRBJ2-7, with a possible D match to TRBD1 (5 bases). This CDR3 has 12 amino acids. Germline lookup yields CDR1 MNHEY and CDR2 SVGAGI. V gave up 6 bases and J gave up 1 base, with 7 bases separating them. CDR3 nucleotide sequence: TGTGCCAGCAGGACAGATTCCTACGAGCAGTACTTC. This translates into CASRTDSYEQYF.

The chain is built from TRBV6-5 and TRBJ2-1; D is undetermined. CDR1 is MNHEY and CDR2 is SVGAGI in the germline V gene. The CDR3 covers 14 residues. Trimming took off 8 bases at V and 0 bases at J, with 11 bases between the two ends. The CDR3 region has the DNA TGTGCCAGCTCAATTGCTAACTCCTACAATGAGCAGTTCTTC. Amino acids: CASSIANSYNEQFF.

The chain carries TRBV4-1 and TRBJ1-1, with D unresolved. This CDR3 spans 13 amino acids. Germline assignment: CDR1 MGHRA and CDR2 YSYEKL. The V and J ends lost 1 base and 0 bases respectively, with 3 bases between them. CDR3 loop: CASSQAVNTEAFF. The CDR3 DNA reads TGCGCCAGCAGCCAAGCTGTGAACACTGAAGCTTTCTTT.

The chain has TRBV7-2 and TRBJ2-1, with D perhaps matching TRBD2 (6 bases). V lost 3 bases to trimming and J lost 0 bases, with 15 bases between them. The germline gives CDR1 SGHTA, CDR2 FQGNSA. The CDR3 contains 17 residues. CDR3 sequence (DNA): TGTGCCAGCAGCTTTCGGGGAGGTAGCCTCTCCTACAATGAGCAGTTCTTC. It codes for CASSFRGGSLSYNEQFF.

This clone occurred once. The genes are TRBV7-3 and TRBJ2-2; D is undetermined. This CDR3 has 13 amino acids. The ends were cut back, 6 bases at V and 5 bases at J, with 10 bases in the middle. CDR1 is SGHTA and CDR2 is FQGTGA in the germline V gene. The CDR3 spells CASSQQTTGELFF. CDR3 coding DNA: TGTGCCAGCAGTCAACAGACAACCGGGGAGCTGTTTTTT.

The V call is TRBV2, the J call TRBJ2-6, with D perhaps TRBD2 (6 bases). V was trimmed by 1 base and J by 2 bases, leaving 9 bases between them. Germline V CDR1 and CDR2: SNHLY, FYNNEI. The CDR3 extends over 16 amino acids. CDR3 DNA sequence: TGTGCCAGCAGTGAAGGTTGGGGGGCTGGGGCCAACGTCCTGACTTTC. It is translated as CASSEGWGAGANVLTF.

This clone was counted once. The chain couples TRBV5-1 to TRBJ2-3; maybe TRBD1 (6 bases). The V gene lost 3 bases and the J gene lost 4 bases, with 12 bases spanning the gap. In germline, CDR1 is SGHRS, CDR2 YFSETQ. The CDR3 is 14 residues long. In DNA form, the CDR3 reads TGCGCCAGCAGCTGGGGACCAGGGGCAGATACGCAGTATTTT. This translates into CASSWGPGADTQYF.